The TCR beta chain described here comes from a study of CD8+CD57+ T cells in acquired aplastic anemia. Turning to the study itself: The average for DNA from sorted CD4+ and CD8+ cells was 3 to 3.5 ug.

This clonotype was seen at least ten times. Its target is unknown. Study-wide results and caveats: Roughly 30 CD8+ CDR3 sequences occurred in both the patients and the controls.

CDR1 SGHRS and CDR2 YFSETQ come from the germline V gene. The CDR3 totals 15 residues. V was clipped by 3 bases and J by 0 bases; unmatched bases: 3. Before being chosen for sequencing, patients had shown CD8+CD57+ cell expansion by flow cytometry. With no exception, the patients had severe acquired aplastic anemia. Receipt of therapy had not occurred in any patient by the time of blood sampling. Genomic DNA served as template for TCR beta VDJ and CDR3 profiling. TCRdb redid the calling of the reads with MiXCR, one entry per CDR3 protein. Counted here are approximately 220,000 distinct CDR3 sequences, 40% to 60% occurring once; the ten biggest clones make up roughly 21%.

The chain combines TRBV5-1 with TRBJ1-5, with 7 positions matching TRBD1. Sequenced material: sorted CD4+, CD8+, or CD8+CD57+ T cells (not recorded which) from PBMCs. The source is a human donor with aplastic anemia. CDR3 sequence (DNA): TGCGCCAGCAGCTACGGGACAGATAGCAATCAGCCCCAGCATTTT. It encodes CASSYGTDSNQPQHF.